Here is one T cell receptor beta chain with its context. The data were obtained in a study of T-cell memory formation after mild COVID-19. Study overall: Clustering of TCRs was largely donor specific.

Each CDR3 protein is one row after TCRdb ran MiXCR on the 5' RACE reads. This sample has 360,000 or so distinct CDR3 sequences, with around 30% found just once. After removal of 7 bases from V and 2 bases from J, the junction contained 7 bases not matched to a gene. CDR1 SEHNR and CDR2 FQNEAQ come from the germline V gene (reference sequence). The CDR3 has 14 residues. Source material: PBMCs or a T cell subset sorted from them (not recorded which). This receptor was identified in an adult woman who had mild COVID-19 (a few samples of this study predate the infection). Cell type and time point are not known. This chain connects TRBV7-9 to TRBJ2-7; 8 positions agree with TRBD1. CDR3 nucleotide sequence: TGTGCCAGCAACCCCATACAGGGGGCCTACGAGCAGTACTTC. It yields the protein CASNPIQGAYEQYF.